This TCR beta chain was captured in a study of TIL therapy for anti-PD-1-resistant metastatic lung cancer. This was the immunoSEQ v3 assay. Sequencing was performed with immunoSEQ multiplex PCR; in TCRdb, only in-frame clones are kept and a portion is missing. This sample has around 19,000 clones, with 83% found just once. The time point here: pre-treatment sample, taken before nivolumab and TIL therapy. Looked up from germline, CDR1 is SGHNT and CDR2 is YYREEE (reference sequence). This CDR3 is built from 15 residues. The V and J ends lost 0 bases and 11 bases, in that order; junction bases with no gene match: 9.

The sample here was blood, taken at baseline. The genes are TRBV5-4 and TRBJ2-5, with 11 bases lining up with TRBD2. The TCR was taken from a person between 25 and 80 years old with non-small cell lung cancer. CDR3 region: CASSLALAGGEEQYF. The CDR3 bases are TGTGCCAGCAGCTTGGCTCTAGCGGGAGGTGAAGAGCAGTACTTC.